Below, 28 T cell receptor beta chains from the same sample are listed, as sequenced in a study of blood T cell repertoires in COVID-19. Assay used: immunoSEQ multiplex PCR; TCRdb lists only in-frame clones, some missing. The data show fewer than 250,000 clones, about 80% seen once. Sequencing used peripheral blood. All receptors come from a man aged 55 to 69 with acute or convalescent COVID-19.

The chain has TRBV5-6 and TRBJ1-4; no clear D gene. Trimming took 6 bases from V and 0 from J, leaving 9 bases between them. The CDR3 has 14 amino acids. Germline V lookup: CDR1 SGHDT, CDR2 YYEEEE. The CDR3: CASISGATNEKLFF. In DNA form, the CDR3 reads TGTGCCAGCATCTCAGGTGCAACTAATGAAAAACTGTTTTTT.

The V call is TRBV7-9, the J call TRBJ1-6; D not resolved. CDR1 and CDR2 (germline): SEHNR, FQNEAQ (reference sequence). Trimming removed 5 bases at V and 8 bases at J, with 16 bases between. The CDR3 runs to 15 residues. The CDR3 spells CASSLLRSGHSPLHF. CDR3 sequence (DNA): TGTGCCAGCAGCCTCCTGCGCTCTGGGCATTCACCCCTCCACTTT.

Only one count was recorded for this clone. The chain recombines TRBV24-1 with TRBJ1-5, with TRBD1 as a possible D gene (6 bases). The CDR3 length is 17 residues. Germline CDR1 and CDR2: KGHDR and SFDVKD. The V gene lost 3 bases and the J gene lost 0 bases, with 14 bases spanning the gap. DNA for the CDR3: TGTGCCACCAGTGATCCTGGACAGACGAATAGCAATCAGCCCCAGCATTTT. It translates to CATSDPGQTNSNQPQHF.

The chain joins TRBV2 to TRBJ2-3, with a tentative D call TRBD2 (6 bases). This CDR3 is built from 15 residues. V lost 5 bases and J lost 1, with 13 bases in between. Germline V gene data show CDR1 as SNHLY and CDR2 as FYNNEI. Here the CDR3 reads CASSLWGEGTDTQYF. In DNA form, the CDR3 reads TGTGCCAGCAGTCTTTGGGGGGAGGGCACAGATACGCAGTATTTT.

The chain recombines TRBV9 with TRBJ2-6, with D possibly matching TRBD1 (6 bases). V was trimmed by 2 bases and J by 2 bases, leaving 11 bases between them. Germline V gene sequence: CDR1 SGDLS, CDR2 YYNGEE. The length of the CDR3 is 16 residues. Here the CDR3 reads CASSVGRGAGANVLTF. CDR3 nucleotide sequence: TGTGCCAGCAGCGTGGGCAGGGGAGCTGGGGCCAACGTCCTGACTTTC.

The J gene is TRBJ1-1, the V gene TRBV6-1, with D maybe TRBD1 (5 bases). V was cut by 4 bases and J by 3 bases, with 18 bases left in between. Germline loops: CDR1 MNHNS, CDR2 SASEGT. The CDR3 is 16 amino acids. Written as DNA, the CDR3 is TGTGCCAGCAGTGGTGGGGCTGGGATTCCCCACACTGAAGCTTTCTTT. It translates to CASSGGAGIPHTEAFF.

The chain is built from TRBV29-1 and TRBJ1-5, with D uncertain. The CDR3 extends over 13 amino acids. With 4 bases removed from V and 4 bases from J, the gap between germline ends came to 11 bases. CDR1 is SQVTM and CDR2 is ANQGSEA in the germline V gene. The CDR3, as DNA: TGCAGCGTTGGGACTAATAGGAATCAGCCCCAGCATTTT. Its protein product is CSVGTNRNQPQHF.

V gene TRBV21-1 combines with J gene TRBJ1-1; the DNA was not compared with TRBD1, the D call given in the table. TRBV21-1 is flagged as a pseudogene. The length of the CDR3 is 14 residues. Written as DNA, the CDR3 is TGTGCCAGCAGCAAAAGACAGGGGGTAACTGAAGCTTTCTTT. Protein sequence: CASSKRQGVTEAFF.

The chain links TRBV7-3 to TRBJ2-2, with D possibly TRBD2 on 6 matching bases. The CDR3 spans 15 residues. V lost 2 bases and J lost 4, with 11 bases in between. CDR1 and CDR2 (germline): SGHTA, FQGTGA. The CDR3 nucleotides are TGTGCCAGCAGCTTAGGGCCGGGAGTCACCGGGGAGCTGTTTTTT. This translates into CASSLGPGVTGELFF.

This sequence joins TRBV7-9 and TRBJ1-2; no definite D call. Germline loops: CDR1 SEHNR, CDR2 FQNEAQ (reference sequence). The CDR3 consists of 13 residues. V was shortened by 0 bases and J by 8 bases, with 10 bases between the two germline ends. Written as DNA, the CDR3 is TGTGCCAGCAGCTTAGCGGCAGGTGGGGGCTACACCTTC. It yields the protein CASSLAAGGGYTF.

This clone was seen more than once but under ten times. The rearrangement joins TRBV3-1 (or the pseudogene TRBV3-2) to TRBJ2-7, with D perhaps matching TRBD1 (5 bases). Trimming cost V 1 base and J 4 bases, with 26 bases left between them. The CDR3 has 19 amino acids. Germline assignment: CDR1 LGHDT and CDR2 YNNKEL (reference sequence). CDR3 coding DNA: TGTGCCAGCAGCCAAGTTAGGAGCGATTGGGGCCCCACAAAATACGAGCAGTACTTC. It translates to CASSQVRSDWGPTKYEQYF.

CDR3 coding DNA: TGTGCCAGTAGTAGGGGCTACGAAAAACTGTTTTTT. This sequence encodes CASSRGYEKLFF. The genes are TRBV19 and TRBJ1-4, with D possibly TRBD1 on 5 matching bases. V gave up 4 bases and J gave up 8 bases, with 8 bases separating them. CDR3 length equals 12 residues. Germline CDR1 and CDR2: LNHDA and SQIVND (reference sequence).

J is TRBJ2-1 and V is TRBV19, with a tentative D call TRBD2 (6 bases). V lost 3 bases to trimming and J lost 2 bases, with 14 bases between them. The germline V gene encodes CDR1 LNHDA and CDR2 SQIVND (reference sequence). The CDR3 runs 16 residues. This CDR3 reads CASSISGGVPYNEQFF. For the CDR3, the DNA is TGTGCCAGTAGTATTTCTGGCGGGGTTCCCTACAATGAGCAGTTCTTC.

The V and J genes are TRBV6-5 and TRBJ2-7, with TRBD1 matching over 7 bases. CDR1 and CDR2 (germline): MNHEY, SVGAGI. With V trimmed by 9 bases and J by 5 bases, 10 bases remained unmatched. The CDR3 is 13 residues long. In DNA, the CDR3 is TGTGCCAGTGAAAGGGACAGTTCGGACGAGCAGTACTTC. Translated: CASERDSSDEQYF.

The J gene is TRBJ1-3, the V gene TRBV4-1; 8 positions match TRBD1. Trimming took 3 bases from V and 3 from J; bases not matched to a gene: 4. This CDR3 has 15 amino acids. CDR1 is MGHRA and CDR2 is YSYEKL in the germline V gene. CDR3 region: CASSHGQGGGNTIYF. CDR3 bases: TGCGCCAGCAGCCACGGACAGGGCGGTGGAAACACCATATATTTT.

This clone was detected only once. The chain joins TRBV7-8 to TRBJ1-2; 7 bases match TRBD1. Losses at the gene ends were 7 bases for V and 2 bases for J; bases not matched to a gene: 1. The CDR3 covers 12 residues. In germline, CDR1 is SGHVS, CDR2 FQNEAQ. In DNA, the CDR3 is TGTGCCAGCAAGACAGGGAACTATGGCTACACCTTC. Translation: CASKTGNYGYTF.

The chain's CDR3 is CASSVTAQETQYF. The DNA for the CDR3 is TGTGCCAGCAGCGTTACTGCCCAAGAGACCCAGTACTTC. The V and J genes are TRBV9 and TRBJ2-5, with no clear D. This CDR3 comprises 13 residues. Germline CDR1 reads SGDLS; CDR2 reads YYNGEE. The germline V and J ends were trimmed by 2 bases and 1 base, with 6 bases remaining between them.

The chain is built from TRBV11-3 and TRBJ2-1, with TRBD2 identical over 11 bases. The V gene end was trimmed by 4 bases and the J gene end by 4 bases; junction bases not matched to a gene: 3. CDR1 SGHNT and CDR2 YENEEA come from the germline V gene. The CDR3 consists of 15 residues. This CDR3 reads CASSSLAGGYNEQFF. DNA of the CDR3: TGTGCCAGCAGCTCCCTAGCGGGGGGTTACAATGAGCAGTTCTTC.

CDR3 sequence (DNA): TGTGCCAGCAGGGGGCAGGATGAAAAACTGTTTTTT. Translation gives CASRGQDEKLFF. The chain employs TRBV25-1 and TRBJ1-4; D perhaps matches TRBD1 (5 bases). The CDR3 is made up of 12 amino acids. V lost 6 bases to trimming and J lost 6 bases, with 8 bases between them. The germline V gene encodes CDR1 MGHDK and CDR2 SYGVNS.

CDR3 DNA: TGTGCCACCAGTGAGCCAGGGTGGAATGAGCAGTTCTTC. This translates into CATSEPGWNEQFF. The genes are TRBV24-1 and TRBJ2-1, with D possibly TRBD1 on 5 matching bases. V dropped 4 bases and J dropped 7 bases, with 10 bases sitting between them. This CDR3 region has 13 residues. Germline V gives CDR1 KGHDR, CDR2 SFDVKD.

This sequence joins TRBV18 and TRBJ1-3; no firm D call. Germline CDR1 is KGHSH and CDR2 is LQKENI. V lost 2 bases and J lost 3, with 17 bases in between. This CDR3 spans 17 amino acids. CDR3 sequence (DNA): TGTGCCAGCTCACCAATTCCACTACAAAAGGATGGAAACACCATATATTTT. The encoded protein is CASSPIPLQKDGNTIYF.

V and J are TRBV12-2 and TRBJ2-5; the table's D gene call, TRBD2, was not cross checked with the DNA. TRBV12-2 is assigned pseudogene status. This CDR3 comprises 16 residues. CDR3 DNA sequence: TGTGCAAGTCGCGGGGATAGCGGGAGTGGCCAAGAGACCCAGTACTTC. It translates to CASRGDSGSGQETQYF.

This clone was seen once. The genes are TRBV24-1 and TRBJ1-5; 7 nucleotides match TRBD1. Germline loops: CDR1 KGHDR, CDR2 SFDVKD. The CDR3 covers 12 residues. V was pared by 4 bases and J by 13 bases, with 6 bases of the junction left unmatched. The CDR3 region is CATSEPGGGQHF. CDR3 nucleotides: TGTGCCACCAGTGAACCAGGGGGAGGTCAGCATTTT.

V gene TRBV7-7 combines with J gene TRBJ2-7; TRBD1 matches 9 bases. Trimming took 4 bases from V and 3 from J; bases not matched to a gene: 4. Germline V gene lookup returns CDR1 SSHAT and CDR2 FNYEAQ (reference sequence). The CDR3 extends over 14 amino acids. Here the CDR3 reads CASSSGQGSYEQYF. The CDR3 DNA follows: TGTGCCAGCAGCTCAGGACAGGGGAGCTACGAGCAGTACTTC.

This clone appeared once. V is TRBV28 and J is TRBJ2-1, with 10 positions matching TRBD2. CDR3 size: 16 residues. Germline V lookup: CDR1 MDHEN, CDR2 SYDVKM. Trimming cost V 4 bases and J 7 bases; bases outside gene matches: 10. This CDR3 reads CASSSSGRAGMNEQFF. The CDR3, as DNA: TGTGCCAGCAGTTCAAGCGGGAGGGCCGGGATGAATGAGCAGTTCTTC.

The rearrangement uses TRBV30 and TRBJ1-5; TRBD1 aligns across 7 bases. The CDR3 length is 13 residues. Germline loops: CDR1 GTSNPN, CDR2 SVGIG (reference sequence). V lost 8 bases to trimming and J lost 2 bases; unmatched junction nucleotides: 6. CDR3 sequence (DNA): TGTGCCGTAGACAGGGCCGGCAATCAGCCCCAGCATTTT. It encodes CAVDRAGNQPQHF.

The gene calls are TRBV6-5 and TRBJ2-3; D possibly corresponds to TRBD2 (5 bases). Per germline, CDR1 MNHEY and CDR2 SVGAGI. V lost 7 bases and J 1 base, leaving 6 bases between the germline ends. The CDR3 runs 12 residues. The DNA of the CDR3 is TGTGCCAGCAAGAGGGGCACAGATACGCAGTATTTT. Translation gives CASKRGTDTQYF.

The CDR3 DNA sequence: TGTGCCAGCAGCCAACCCACAGGGACTAATGAAAAACTGTTTTTT. Encoded protein: CASSQPTGTNEKLFF. This chain uses TRBV3-1 (or the pseudogene TRBV3-2) with TRBJ1-4; D may be TRBD1 (6 bases). The V and J ends lost 2 bases and 2 bases respectively, with 9 bases between them. CDR3 length: 15 residues. CDR1 is LGHDT, CDR2 YNNKEL, per germline (reference sequence).